This section outlines one T cell receptor (beta chain) sequence together with its context. The antigen is not known. With each sample, at least 6 micrograms of total RNA were extracted. This specimen belongs to a study of blood T cells in healthy people across ages. Broader study findings: The diversity estimates, figures obtained from one million T cells, were considered underestimates. The CMV status of each donor remained undetermined, and this could have confounded shifts in expanded clonotypes.

A second PCR of 7 to 11 cycles used a sample-barcoded 5' primer and a J-beta primer mix. Through a template-switch adaptor with 12 random nucleotides, each cDNA molecule received a tag. A single record per CDR3 protein comes from TCRdb applying MiXCR to the 5' RACE reads. The sample lists more than 650,000 distinct CDR3 sequences; around a fifth were seen once. The CDR3 runs 13 residues. V was shortened by 3 bases and J by 3 bases, with 9 bases between the two germline ends. Germline V gene sequence: CDR1 LNHDA, CDR2 SQIVND (reference sequence). The sequenced material came from blood. The TCR comes from a man between 65 and 85 years old in good health. The genes are TRBV19 and TRBJ2-7; D call uncertain. CDR3 region: CASSISQDYEQYF. In DNA, the CDR3 is TGTGCCAGTAGTATTTCGCAGGACTACGAGCAGTACTTC.